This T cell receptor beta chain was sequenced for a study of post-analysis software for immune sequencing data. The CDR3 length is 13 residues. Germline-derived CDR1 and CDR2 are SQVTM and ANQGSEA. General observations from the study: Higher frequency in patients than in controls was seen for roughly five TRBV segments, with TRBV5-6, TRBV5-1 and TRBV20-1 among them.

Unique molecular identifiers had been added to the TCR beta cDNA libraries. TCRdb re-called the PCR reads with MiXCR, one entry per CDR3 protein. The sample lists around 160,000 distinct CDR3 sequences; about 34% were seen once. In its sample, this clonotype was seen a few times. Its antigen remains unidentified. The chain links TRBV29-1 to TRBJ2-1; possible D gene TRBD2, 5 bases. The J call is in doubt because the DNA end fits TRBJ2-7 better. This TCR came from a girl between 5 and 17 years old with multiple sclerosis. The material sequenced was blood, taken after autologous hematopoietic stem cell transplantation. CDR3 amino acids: CSVEADGLGEQYF. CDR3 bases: TGCAGCGTTGAAGCAGACGGACTTGGCGAGCAGTACTTC.